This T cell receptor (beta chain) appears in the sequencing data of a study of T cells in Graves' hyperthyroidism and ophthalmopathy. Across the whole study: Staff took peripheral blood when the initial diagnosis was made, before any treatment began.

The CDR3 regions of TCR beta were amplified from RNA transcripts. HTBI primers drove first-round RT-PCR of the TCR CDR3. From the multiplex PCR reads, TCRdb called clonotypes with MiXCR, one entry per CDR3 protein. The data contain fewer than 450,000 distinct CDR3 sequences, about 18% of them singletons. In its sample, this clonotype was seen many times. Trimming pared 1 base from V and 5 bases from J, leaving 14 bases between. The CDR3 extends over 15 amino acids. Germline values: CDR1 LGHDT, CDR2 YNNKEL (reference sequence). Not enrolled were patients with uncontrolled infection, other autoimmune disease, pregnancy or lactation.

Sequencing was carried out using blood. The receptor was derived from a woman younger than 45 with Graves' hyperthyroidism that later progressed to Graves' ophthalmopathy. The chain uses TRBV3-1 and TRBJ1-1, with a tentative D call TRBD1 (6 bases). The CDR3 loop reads CASSQGQRGRTEAFF. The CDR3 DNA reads TGTGCCAGCAGCCAAGGACAGAGGGGGAGGACTGAAGCTTTCTTT.